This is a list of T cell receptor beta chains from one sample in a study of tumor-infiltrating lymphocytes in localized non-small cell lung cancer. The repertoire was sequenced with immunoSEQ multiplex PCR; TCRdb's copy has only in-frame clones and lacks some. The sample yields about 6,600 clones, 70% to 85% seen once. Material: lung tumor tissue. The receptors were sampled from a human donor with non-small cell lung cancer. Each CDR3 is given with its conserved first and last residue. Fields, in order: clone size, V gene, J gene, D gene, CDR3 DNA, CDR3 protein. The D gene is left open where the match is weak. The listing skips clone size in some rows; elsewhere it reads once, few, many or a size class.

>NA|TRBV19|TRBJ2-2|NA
TGTGCCAGTACCCCGGGAGTTGGCGGGGAGCTGTTTTTT
CASTPGVGGELFF
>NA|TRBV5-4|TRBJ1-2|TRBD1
TGTGCCAGCAGCTGGGGGACAGGGGGTAAAGGCTACACCTTC
CASSWGTGGKGYTF
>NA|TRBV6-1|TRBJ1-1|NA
TGTGCCAGCAGCGCCGGGACAAAAGCTTTCTTT
CASSAGTKAFF
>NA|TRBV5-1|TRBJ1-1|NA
TGCGCCAGCAGCTTGAGCGGTGGCGTCACTGAAGCTTTCTTT
CASSLSGGVTEAFF
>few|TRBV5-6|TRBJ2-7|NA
TGTGCCAGCAGCTTGAGGGGGGTGGGATACGAGCAGTACTTC
CASSLRGVGYEQYF
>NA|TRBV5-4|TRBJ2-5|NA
TGTGCCAGCAGCCGTGGGACGGAACAAGAGACCCAGTACTTC
CASSRGTEQETQYF
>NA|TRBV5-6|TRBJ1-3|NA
TGTGCCAGCAGCTTCCGGGGGACGCGTTCGGGAAACACCATATATTTT
CASSFRGTRSGNTIYF
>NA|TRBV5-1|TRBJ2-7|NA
TGCGCCAGCAGCTTGGGTGGGGTAGAGGGCTCCTACGAGCAGTACTTC
CASSLGGVEGSYEQYF
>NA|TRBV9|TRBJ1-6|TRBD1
TGTGCCAGCAGCGAGAGGACAGGGGAGGATTCACCCCTCCACTTT
CASSERTGEDSPLHF
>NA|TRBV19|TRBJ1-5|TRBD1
TGTGCCAGTAGCCAATCCTACAGGGGTAGCAATCAGCCCCAGCATTTT
CASSQSYRGSNQPQHF
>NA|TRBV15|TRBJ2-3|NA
TGTGCCACCAGCAGAGTTATCGGCCGGGGCACAGATACGCAGTATTTT
CATSRVIGRGTDTQYF
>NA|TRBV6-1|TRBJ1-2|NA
TGTGCCAGCAGTGAAGCTCTAGGCACGTCCCTCCTCCTCTATGGCTACACCTTC
CASSEALGTSLLLYGYTF
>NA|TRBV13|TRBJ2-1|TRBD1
TGTGCCAGCAGCTTCTCACCGGGACAGGCCTACAATGAGCAGTTCTTC
CASSFSPGQAYNEQFF
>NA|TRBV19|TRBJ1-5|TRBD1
TGTGCCAGTAGTTCTGGGACAGGGGCCGCGTATCAGCCCCAGCATTTT
CASSSGTGAAYQPQHF
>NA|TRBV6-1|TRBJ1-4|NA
TGTGCCAGCAGTGAATTTGGCATCCGAAACGAAAAACTGTTTTTT
CASSEFGIRNEKLFF
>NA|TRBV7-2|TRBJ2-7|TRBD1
TGTGCCAGCAGCTTAACGCAGGGGGCCTACGAGCAGTACTTC
CASSLTQGAYEQYF
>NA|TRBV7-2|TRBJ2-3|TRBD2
TGTGCCAGCAGCTTAGGGCGGGGGGGCGCAGATACGCAGTATTTT
CASSLGRGGADTQYF
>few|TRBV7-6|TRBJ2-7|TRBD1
TGTGCCAGCAGCTCCCGGGACAGGGGAGGCGAGCAGTACTTC
CASSSRDRGGEQYF
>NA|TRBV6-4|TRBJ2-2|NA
TGTGCCAGCAGTGATCAGGGGTTGAACACCGGGGAGCTGTTTTTT
CASSDQGLNTGELFF
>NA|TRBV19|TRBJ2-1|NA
TGTGCCAGTAGTACCGGGGGCAGCTTCAATGAGCAGTTCTTC
CASSTGGSFNEQFF
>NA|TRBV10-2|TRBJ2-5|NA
TGCGCCACCGGATCTGTTGCGGAGACCCAGTACTTC
CATGSVAETQYF
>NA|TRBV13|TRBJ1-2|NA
TGTGCCAGCAGCGAGAGCGTCAGGGAGGCCTATGGCTACACCTTC
CASSESVREAYGYTF
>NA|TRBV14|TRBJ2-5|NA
TGTGCCAGCAGCCAAGCTCGGGGGTACCAAGAGACCCAGTACTTC
CASSQARGYQETQYF
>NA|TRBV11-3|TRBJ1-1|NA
TGTGCCAGCAGCCATGGGGGGAACACTGAAGCTTTCTTT
CASSHGGNTEAFF